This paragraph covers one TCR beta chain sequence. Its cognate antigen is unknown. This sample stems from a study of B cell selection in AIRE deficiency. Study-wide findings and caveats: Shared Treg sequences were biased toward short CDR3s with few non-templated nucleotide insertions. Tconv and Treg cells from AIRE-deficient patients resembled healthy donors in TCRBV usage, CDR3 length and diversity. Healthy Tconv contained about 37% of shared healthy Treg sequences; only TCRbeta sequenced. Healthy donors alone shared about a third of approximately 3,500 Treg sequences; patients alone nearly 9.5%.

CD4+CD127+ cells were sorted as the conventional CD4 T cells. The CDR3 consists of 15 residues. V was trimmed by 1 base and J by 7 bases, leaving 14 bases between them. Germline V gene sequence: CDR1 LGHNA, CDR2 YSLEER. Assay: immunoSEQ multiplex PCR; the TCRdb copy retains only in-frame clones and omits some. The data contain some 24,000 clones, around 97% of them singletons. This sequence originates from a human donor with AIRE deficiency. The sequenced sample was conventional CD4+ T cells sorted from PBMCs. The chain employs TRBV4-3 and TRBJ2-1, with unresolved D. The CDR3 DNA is TGCGCCAGCAGCCAAGTCGTCGGGCCGGTGAATGAGCAGTTCTTC. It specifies CASSQVVGPVNEQFF.